These 6 T cell receptor beta chains were all obtained from the same sample, sequenced in a study of blood T cell repertoires in COVID-19. TCRdb keeps only in-frame clones here, not all; method: immunoSEQ multiplex PCR. The sample carries about 160,000 clones, 85% recorded once. The sample comprised peripheral blood. All receptors come from a human donor with acute or convalescent COVID-19. The donor label of this sample is uncertain.

This chain links TRBV6-5 with TRBJ1-4; D may be TRBD1 (5 bases). Germline CDR1 MNHEY, CDR2 SVGAGI. The CDR3 runs 14 residues. Trimming shortened V by 7 bases and J by 8 bases, and 17 bases separated the two germline ends. Written as DNA, the CDR3 is TGTGCCAGCAAAGGAGCGGGGACGGCGGAAAAACTGTTTTTT. The encoded protein is CASKGAGTAEKLFF.

The CDR3 reads CAWSRNLPGTEAFF. The DNA for the CDR3 is TGTGCCTGGAGTCGTAACCTTCCGGGGACTGAAGCTTTCTTT. The rearrangement links TRBV30 to TRBJ1-1; D is unresolved. CDR3 length: 14 amino acids. Trimming stripped 2 bases from V and 5 bases from J, with 15 bases between. Germline CDR1 and CDR2: GTSNPN and SVGIG (reference sequence). The whole variable domain, filled in from reference TRBV30 and TRBJ1-1, reads SQTIHQWPATLVQPVGSPLSLECTVEGTSNPNLYWYRQAAGRGLQLLFYSVGIGQISSEVPQNLSASRPQDRQFILSSKKLLLSDSGFYLCAWSRNLPGTEAFFGQGTRLTVV.

This rearrangement joins TRBV6-4 to TRBJ1-5, with 7 bases identical to TRBD1. CDR3 length: 15 residues. Unmatched junction bases numbered 7, after V lost 4 bases and J lost 4 bases. Germline CDR1 reads MRHNA; CDR2 reads SNTAGT. This chain's CDR3 is CASSVEGGSNQPQHF. The DNA of the CDR3 is TGTGCCAGCAGTGTGGAAGGGGGCTCGAATCAGCCCCAGCATTTT.

This chain joins TRBV19 and TRBJ2-7; possible D gene TRBD2, 8 bases. This CDR3 is 13 amino acids long. CDR1 and CDR2 from the germline V gene are LNHDA and SQIVND (reference sequence). Deletions cut 6 bases from V and 5 bases from J, with 14 bases between. The CDR3 DNA reads TGTGCCAGTAGCTTAGCGGGGACAGACGAGCAGTACTTC. Its protein is CASSLAGTDEQYF.

V and J are TRBV2 and TRBJ1-5; TRBD1 might be the D (6 bases). The V gene lost 6 bases and the J gene lost 7 bases, with 16 bases spanning the gap. Germline-derived CDR1 and CDR2 are SNHLY and FYNNEI. The CDR3 is 14 residues long. CDR3 in DNA: TGTGCCAGCAGATCGGACAGTCTGGGACAGCCCCAGCATTTT. Protein sequence: CASRSDSLGQPQHF.

V usage is TRBV18 and J usage is TRBJ1-2; 7 nucleotides align to TRBD1. Germline V gene sequence: CDR1 KGHSH, CDR2 LQKENI. There are 17 residues in the CDR3. V lost 0 bases to trimming and J lost 5 bases; unmatched junction nucleotides: 12. The CDR3 nucleotides are TGTGCCAGCTCACCACCCCGATCAGGGGGGTACCTTTATGGCTACACCTTC. This codes for CASSPPRSGGYLYGYTF. The whole variable domain, remainder taken from reference TRBV18 and TRBJ1-2, is NAGVMQNPRHLVRRRGQEARLRCSPMKGHSHVYWYRQLPEEGLKFMVYLQKENIIDESGMPKERFSAEFPKEGPSILRIQQVVRGDSAAYFCASSPPRSGGYLYGYTFGSGTRLTVV.